Below are 11 T cell receptor beta chains sequenced from a single sample in a study of T cell changes during pregnancy in multiple sclerosis. This table comes from immunoSEQ multiplex PCR, and its TCRdb copy is limited to in-frame clones, with some not included. The sample lists about 46,000 clones, approximately 90% occurring once. The sample consisted of CD4+ T cells from peripheral blood mononuclear cells, taken after pregnancy. The receptors originated from a female donor with multiple sclerosis, enrolled in a pregnancy study.

The J gene is TRBJ1-1, the V gene TRBV14; 7 bases fit TRBD1. The CDR3 covers 15 residues. The V and J ends lost 3 bases and 3 bases, in that order; junction bases with no gene match: 7. Germline CDR1 SGHDN, CDR2 FVKESK. For the CDR3, the DNA is TGTGCCAGCAGCCAGAGGACAGGACGGGACACTGAAGCTTTCTTT. Protein sequence: CASSQRTGRDTEAFF.

The rearrangement uses TRBV6-4 and TRBJ2-1; 13 bases are a match to TRBD2. The CDR3 length is 14 residues. With 6 bases clipped from V and 9 bases from J, the junction kept 5 bases outside the gene matches. CDR1 and CDR2 from the germline V gene are MRHNA and SNTAGT. In DNA form, the CDR3 reads TGTGCCAGCAGGAGTACTAGCGGGAGGGGTGAGCAGTTCTTC. It yields the protein CASRSTSGRGEQFF.

The J gene is TRBJ1-2, the V gene TRBV7-8; TRBD1 agrees at 7 bases. The CDR3 loop spans 13 amino acids. Germline CDR1 is SGHVS and CDR2 is FQNEAQ. V shed 8 bases, J shed 0 bases, and the junction held 3 bases outside the gene matches. CDR3 in amino acids: CASRGTANYGYTF. The DNA of the CDR3 is TGTGCCAGCCGGGGGACAGCTAACTATGGCTACACCTTC.

This clone was seen only once. The V and J genes are TRBV29-1 and TRBJ2-3; 7 bases are shared with TRBD1. The CDR3 has 14 amino acids. The germline CDR1 and CDR2 sequences are SQVTM and ANQGSEA. V trimming: 5 bases; J trimming: 4 bases; junction bases outside the gene matches: 9. The CDR3 sequence is CSVSGSQGADTQYF. The CDR3 nucleotides read TGCAGCGTTTCGGGTTCGCAGGGGGCAGATACGCAGTATTTT.

The CDR3 coding sequence is TGCAGCGTTGTTGGGACTAGCGTCAGCACAGATACGCAGTATTTT. Translated, it gives CSVVGTSVSTDTQYF. The V gene is TRBV29-1, the J gene TRBJ2-3, with 10 bases that match TRBD2. Germline V gives CDR1 SQVTM, CDR2 ANQGSEA. This CDR3 has 15 residues. J lost 0 bases, V lost 4 bases, and 4 bases had no gene match.

The chain combines TRBV6-4 with TRBJ2-1; D is unresolved. Deletions cut 6 bases from V and 8 bases from J, with 23 bases between. This CDR3 region has 16 residues. From germline, CDR1 is MRHNA and CDR2 SNTAGT. The CDR3 DNA sequence: TGTGCCAGCAGCCTAAACCCCGAGATTAGTGCCTATGAGCAGTTCTTC. This gives the protein CASSLNPEISAYEQFF.

DNA for the CDR3: TGTGCCAGTAGTATAAACAGCGGGAGCCACGAGCAGTACTTC. The encoded protein is CASSINSGSHEQYF. The J gene is TRBJ2-7, the V gene TRBV19, with TRBD2 identical over 8 bases. This CDR3 is 14 amino acids long. With V trimmed by 2 bases and J by 5 bases, 5 bases remained unmatched. Per germline, CDR1 LNHDA and CDR2 SQIVND (reference sequence). Together with reference TRBV19 and TRBJ2-7, the CDR3 gives the full variable domain: DGGITQSPKYLFRKEGQNVTLSCEQNLNHDAMYWYRQDPGQGLRLIYYSQIVNDFQKGDIAEGYSVSREKKESFPLTVTSAQKNPTAFYLCASSINSGSHEQYFGPGTRLTVT.

This clone appeared a single time. The chain carries TRBV19 and TRBJ1-2; 7 positions agree with TRBD1. The CDR3 spans 13 residues. V was pared by 3 bases and J by 2 bases, with 0 bases of the junction left unmatched. CDR1 and CDR2 (germline): LNHDA, SQIVND (reference sequence). The CDR3 region has the DNA TGTGCCAGTAGTATGGGACAGAACTATGGCTACACCTTC. This translates into CASSMGQNYGYTF.

This chain connects TRBV4-2 to TRBJ2-3; D call uncertain. Germline-derived CDR1 and CDR2 are LGHNA and YNFKEQ. V lost 0 bases, J lost 1 base, and 5 bases lay in between. CDR3 length equals 14 residues. This chain's CDR3 is CASSQDPGTDTQYF. CDR3 DNA: TGTGCCAGCAGCCAAGATCCGGGCACAGATACGCAGTATTTT.

This rearrangement joins TRBV7-8 to TRBJ1-1; possibly TRBD1 for D (5 bases). This CDR3 spans 17 amino acids. Looked up from germline, CDR1 is SGHVS and CDR2 is FQNEAQ. The germline V and J ends were trimmed by 2 bases and 1 base, with 17 bases remaining between them. Here the CDR3 DNA reads TGTGCCAGCAGCTTATTTTGGCGGGGGATCTCGAACACTGAAGCTTTCTTT. Its protein is CASSLFWRGISNTEAFF.

This chain joins TRBV5-6 and TRBJ1-1, with TRBD1 as a possible D gene (6 bases). Germline V gene lookup returns CDR1 SGHDT and CDR2 YYEEEE. V dropped 2 bases and J dropped 8 bases, with 16 bases sitting between them. The CDR3 loop spans 14 amino acids. This CDR3 is CASSLGIRTAEAFF. In DNA form, the CDR3 reads TGTGCCAGCAGCTTAGGAATCAGGACAGCGGAAGCTTTCTTT.